These 17 T cell receptor beta chains were sequenced from one sample in a study of OX40 agonist ivuxolimab in advanced cancers. Clones were sequenced by immunoSEQ multiplex PCR, and TCRdb holds only the in-frame ones, with some missing. This table has roughly 50,000 clones, 75% to 90% appearing once. This sample comprised CD4+ or CD8+ T cells sorted from blood, obtained in a trial of the OX40 agonist ivuxolimab. These receptors all come from an adult with an advanced solid tumor such as melanoma, head and neck, liver or kidney cancer.

The chain employs TRBV9 and TRBJ2-1; D ambiguous. Germline V gene sequence: CDR1 SGDLS, CDR2 YYNGEE. The CDR3 sequence is 14 residues long. The V and J ends lost 1 base and 5 bases respectively, with 10 bases between them. The CDR3 region is CASSVQTNNNEQFF. DNA of the CDR3: TGTGCCAGCAGCGTACAGACGAACAACAATGAGCAGTTCTTC.

This sequence joins TRBV7-3 and TRBJ2-1; 11 nucleotides align to TRBD2. V trimming: 4 bases; J trimming: 8 bases; junction bases outside the gene matches: 16. CDR3 length: 18 amino acids. Germline CDR1 reads SGHTA; CDR2 reads FQGTGA. In nucleotides, the CDR3 is TGTGCCAGCAGCTCAGTAGGGCCGGCTGGGACTAGCGGCGATGAGCAGTTCTTC. Translation gives CASSSVGPAGTSGDEQFF.

The rearrangement uses TRBV6-5 and TRBJ1-4, with D perhaps TRBD1 (5 bases). Germline CDR1 and CDR2: MNHEY and SVGAGI. The CDR3 is 15 amino acids. V shed 0 bases and J shed 4 bases, with 9 bases lying between them. DNA for the CDR3: TGTGCCAGCAGTTACTCGGTCGGGGGTAATGAAAAACTGTTTTTT. It encodes CASSYSVGGNEKLFF.

The rearrangement uses TRBV19 and TRBJ2-6; 9 nucleotides align to TRBD2. From germline, CDR1 is LNHDA and CDR2 SQIVND (reference sequence). The V and J ends lost 8 bases and 4 bases, in that order; junction bases with no gene match: 6. The CDR3 is 15 amino acids. The CDR3 spells CASGRGGRGANVLTF. The CDR3 nucleotides read TGTGCCAGTGGGCGGGGGGGGCGCGGGGCCAACGTCCTGACTTTC.

The V gene is TRBV28, the J gene TRBJ2-1; D tentatively reads TRBD1 or TRBD2 (6 bases each). Trimming cost V 7 bases and J 5 bases, with 18 bases left between them. The CDR3 is made up of 15 amino acids. Germline V lookup: CDR1 MDHEN, CDR2 SYDVKM. The CDR3 sequence: CASTLGGSGHNEQFF. The CDR3 nucleotides are TGTGCCAGCACCCTAGGGGGTAGCGGACACAATGAGCAGTTCTTC.

This clone was seen at least ten times. The chain joins TRBV6-4 to TRBJ2-7; 10 bases agree with TRBD1. CDR1 is MRHNA, CDR2 SNTAGT, per germline. J gave up 2 bases and V 6 bases, and 19 bases lay outside the gene matches. The CDR3 has 19 residues. For the CDR3, the DNA is TGTGCCAGCAGGGCTTCCGGGACAGGGGCCCCAAGTTCCCCCTACGAGCAGTACTTC. Amino acids: CASRASGTGAPSSPYEQYF.

This clone was seen a handful of times. V gene TRBV6-5 combines with J gene TRBJ1-5, with a weak D call TRBD1 (5 bases). Germline values: CDR1 MNHEY, CDR2 SVGAGI. This CDR3 region has 12 residues. The germline V and J ends were trimmed by 6 bases and 2 bases, with 5 bases remaining between them. DNA for the CDR3: TGTGCCAGCAGGACAGGCAATCAGCCCCAGCATTTT. Translated: CASRTGNQPQHF.

This clone was seen a few times. This chain connects TRBV7-9 to TRBJ1-1; D is possibly TRBD1 (5 bases). CDR3 length: 13 amino acids. Germline V gene sequence: CDR1 SEHNR, CDR2 FQNEAQ (reference sequence). Trimming left V 0 bases short and J 8 bases short, with 10 bases between. This CDR3 reads CASSLAGGREAFF. The CDR3 DNA sequence: TGTGCCAGCAGCTTAGCGGGGGGGAGAGAAGCTTTCTTT.

The chain's CDR3 is CASSLARQGAGEQYV. DNA for the CDR3: TGTGCCAGCAGCTTAGCACGCCAGGGGGCCGGCGAGCAGTACGTC. The chain is built from TRBV11-2 and TRBJ2-7; 8 nucleotides line up with TRBD1. The CDR3 spans 15 residues. Germline V gene sequence: CDR1 SGHAT, CDR2 FQNNGV. After removal of 1 base from V and 6 bases from J, the junction contained 8 bases not matched to a gene.

In its sample, this clone was seen once. CDR3: CASSASGRDHEQYF. In DNA form, the CDR3 reads TGTGCCAGCTCCGCTAGCGGGAGGGACCACGAGCAGTACTTC. The chain links TRBV6-5 to TRBJ2-7; 12 bases are a match to TRBD2. The CDR3 covers 14 residues. The trim removed 8 bases at V and 5 bases at J, leaving 7 bases unmatched. Germline V gene sequence: CDR1 MNHEY, CDR2 SVGAGI.

CDR3: CASSLGGGWAAGVNYEQYF. The CDR3 DNA reads as TGCGCCAGCAGCTTGGGAGGAGGTTGGGCGGCAGGGGTCAACTACGAGCAGTACTTC. The chain is built from TRBV5-1 and TRBJ2-7; TRBD1 is a possible D gene (6 bases). Germline CDR1 is SGHRS and CDR2 is YFSETQ. The CDR3 is 19 amino acids. V was cut by 0 bases and J by 3 bases, with 25 bases left in between.

The rearrangement links TRBV5-4 to TRBJ2-7, with 7 bases aligning to TRBD1. V lost 3 bases and J lost 5; bases outside the gene matches: 11. CDR1 and CDR2 from the germline V gene are SGHNT and YYREEE (reference sequence). The CDR3 contains 15 residues. The CDR3 DNA sequence: TGTGCCAGCAGCTCTTCGTCGACAGGGACCGACGAGCAGTACTTC. Protein: CASSSSSTGTDEQYF.

The chain has TRBV7-8 and TRBJ1-1; no reliable D call. V lost 5 bases and J lost 1, with 8 bases in between. The germline CDR1 and CDR2 sequences are SGHVS and FQNEAQ. This CDR3 is 13 amino acids long. The CDR3 nucleotides are TGTGCCAGCAGCCTCCTCCGGAACACTGAAGCTTTCTTT. Its translation: CASSLLRNTEAFF.

This clone has just one count. The rearrangement joins TRBV4-2 to TRBJ2-2; D may be TRBD1 or TRBD2 (5 bases each). This CDR3 comprises 18 residues. The ends were cut back, 0 bases at V and 6 bases at J, with 20 bases in the middle. Germline assignment: CDR1 LGHNA and CDR2 YNFKEQ. The CDR3 DNA is TGTGCCAGCAGCCAAGAGTCTGGGGGAGCTTCCCCTTCCGGGGAGCTGTTTTTT. Encoded protein: CASSQESGGASPSGELFF.

The chain links TRBV7-2 to TRBJ2-7, with TRBD2 identical over 9 bases. J was trimmed by 1 base and V by 5 bases; bases with no gene match: 6. Per germline, CDR1 SGHTA and CDR2 FQGNSA. The CDR3 has 15 residues. The CDR3 region is CASSLLAGGSYEQYF. Here the CDR3 DNA reads TGTGCCAGCAGCCTGCTGGCGGGAGGGTCCTACGAGCAGTACTTC.

The DNA for the CDR3 is TGTGCCAGCAGCTTGGTCGGTAGCGGGGACACCGGGGAGCTGTTTTTT. Protein sequence: CASSLVGSGDTGELFF. The J gene is TRBJ2-2, the V gene TRBV5-4; the match to TRBD2 covers 8 bases. CDR1 and CDR2 from the germline V gene are SGHNT and YYREEE (reference sequence). Unmatched junction bases numbered 4, after V lost 0 bases and J lost 3 bases. The CDR3 length is 16 residues.

CDR3 DNA: TGTGCCAGCAGTCGGGACAGGGAAAATTCACCCCTCCACTTT. It is translated as CASSRDRENSPLHF. The J gene is TRBJ1-6, the V gene TRBV5-4; 9 bases are shared with TRBD1. Trimming cost V 5 bases and J 7 bases; bases outside gene matches: 4. Germline CDR1 SGHNT, CDR2 YYREEE (reference sequence). The CDR3 is made up of 14 amino acids.